The entry that follows covers one T cell receptor beta chain sequence. The antigen is not known. This record belongs to a study of T-cell reconstitution after alpha-beta-depleted transplantation in children. Study conclusions and caveats: After transplant, high TCRbeta diversity at day 60 in some patients arose from surviving recipient T cells and thymic progenitors. By one year post-transplant, T-cell counts and diversity largely arose from T cells that were newly produced. Several hundred expanded graft clones reportedly supplied alpha-beta T cells about two months after transplant.

Preparation of the TCRbeta library was carried out with unique molecular identifiers. TCRdb analysed the PCR reads with MiXCR anew, one entry per CDR3 protein. Seen here are about 980,000 distinct CDR3 sequences, about 29% observed once, and the top ten hold about 28%. Per the germline V gene, CDR1 is DFQATT and CDR2 is SNEGSKA (reference sequence). CDR3 length equals 15 residues. V was cut by 3 bases and J by 8 bases, with 20 bases left in between. The V and J genes are TRBV20-1 and TRBJ2-1; possibly TRBD1 for D (5 bases). The sample here was PBMCs, mostly from graft donor cells, taken 360 days after TCRalphabeta/CD19-depleted stem cell transplant. This clonotype was obtained from a boy less than two years old who had a stem cell transplant for SCID, so the T cells may come from the graft donor. The DNA for the CDR3 is TGCAGTGCTAGGGGTAACTGGGGTAGGGGCTATGAGCAGTTCTTC. Its protein is CSARGNWGRGYEQFF.